This T cell receptor (beta chain) came from a study of beta chain features in type 1 diabetes. Study-level information: When patients were set against healthy donors, age, gender and cell yields were similar.

Every isolated RNA sample was fully reverse transcribed, so sequencing captured expressed TCRB transcripts. Profiled with immunoSEQ multiplex PCR; TCRdb holds only in-frame clones, not every one. The table shows 37,000 or so clones, with around 45% occurring only once. Germline CDR1 SGHTS, CDR2 YDEGEE. The length of the CDR3 is 16 residues. J was trimmed by 0 bases and V by 4 bases; bases with no gene match: 5. Cell sorting via CD45RO/CCR7/CD25/CD127/CD95/CD27 was performed to obtain CD4+ naive, central memory, regulatory and stem cell-like memory cells. This clonotype was sampled from a woman aged 18 to 35 in good health. Input material: central memory CD4+ T cells from blood. V gene TRBV5-8 combines with J gene TRBJ1-2, with TRBD1 identical over 11 bases. In nucleotides, the CDR3 is TGTGCCAGCAGCACGGACAGGGGGCGAGCTAACTATGGCTACACCTTC. Its translation is CASSTDRGRANYGYTF.